These 29 T cell receptor beta chains came from one sample sequenced in a study of cytomegalovirus exposure and HLA in healthy donors. This PCR relied on a set of 60 Vbeta primers and 13 Jbeta primers. Sequencing used immunoSEQ multiplex PCR; TCRdb keeps in-frame clones, though not all of them. This sample has around 150,000 clones, with 65% to 80% found just once. Input material: PBMCs. The receptors originated from a man aged 40-49 years in good health and CMV-seronegative.

This chain connects TRBV4-3 to TRBJ1-1; TRBD1 agrees at 8 bases. CDR3 length equals 15 residues. With 1 base clipped from V and 3 bases from J, the junction kept 4 bases outside the gene matches. Germline V gives CDR1 LGHNA, CDR2 YSLEER. The CDR3 DNA reads as TGCGCCAGCAGCCAAGCCCCAGGGGGCTACACTGAAGCTTTCTTT. This gives the protein CASSQAPGGYTEAFF.

The V call is TRBV7-9, the J call TRBJ1-1, with 8 bases that match TRBD1. This CDR3 region has 15 residues. Germline trimming cut 6 bases from V and 6 bases from J; bases unmatched to any gene: 12. CDR1 is SEHNR, CDR2 FQNEAQ, per germline (reference sequence). The CDR3 region is CASRPGGSGAPEAFF. CDR3 nucleotides: TGTGCCAGCAGACCAGGGGGCTCGGGTGCGCCTGAAGCTTTCTTT.

V gene TRBV10-3 combines with J gene TRBJ1-1; D unclear. Germline lookup yields CDR1 ENHRY and CDR2 SYGVKD. The CDR3 length is 16 residues. Trimming removed 4 bases at V and 3 bases at J, with 18 bases between. CDR3 in amino acids: CAISVSRGTLHTEAFF. In DNA, the CDR3 is TGTGCCATCAGTGTGTCCCGGGGAACTCTCCACACTGAAGCTTTCTTT.

This clone was picked up a small number of times. DNA of the CDR3: TGTGCCAGCAGCGCAGGGGGAGGCACAGATACGCAGTATTTT. Amino acids: CASSAGGGTDTQYF. The chain joins TRBV9 to TRBJ2-3; 7 bases line up with TRBD1. This CDR3 has 14 amino acids. The trim removed 3 bases at V and 1 base at J, leaving 2 bases unmatched. Germline values: CDR1 SGDLS, CDR2 YYNGEE. Using reference TRBV9 and TRBJ2-3 for the parts outside the CDR3, the full variable domain is DSGVTQTPKHLITATGQRVTLRCSPRSGDLSVYWYQQSLDQGLQFLIQYYNGEERAKGNILERFSAQQFPDLHSELNLSSLELGDSALYFCASSAGGGTDTQYFGPGTRLTVL.

This chain links TRBV6-5 with TRBJ2-1; a possible D gene is TRBD2 (6 bases). V dropped 6 bases and J dropped 9 bases, with 15 bases sitting between them. CDR1 is MNHEY and CDR2 is SVGAGI in the germline V gene. CDR3 length: 13 amino acids. DNA for the CDR3: TGTGCCAGCAGACCACCAGGGAGGTCTGAGCAGTTCTTC. Encoded protein: CASRPPGRSEQFF.

The table lists this clone with a few counts. The V call is TRBV30, the J call TRBJ2-5; 7 bases are shared with TRBD2. The CDR3 loop spans 15 amino acids. CDR1 GTSNPN and CDR2 SVGIG come from the germline V gene (reference sequence). The V gene end was trimmed by 7 bases and the J gene end by 4 bases; junction bases not matched to a gene: 15. The CDR3 loop is CASDSRVGRGETQYF. The CDR3 region has the DNA TGTGCCTCGGATAGTAGAGTTGGGAGGGGAGAGACCCAGTACTTC.

This rearrangement joins TRBV7-6 to TRBJ2-1; D ambiguous. In germline, CDR1 is SGHVS, CDR2 FNYEAQ. V lost 0 bases and J lost 0, with 12 bases in between. The CDR3 has 17 amino acids. CDR3 sequence: CASSLAPTKSSYNEQFF. The CDR3 region has the DNA TGTGCCAGCAGCTTAGCCCCGACAAAGAGCTCCTACAATGAGCAGTTCTTC.

The CDR3 nucleotides read TGTGCCAGCAGTCCCCGGACAGGGAGGAACACTGAAGCTTTCTTT. Its protein product is CASSPRTGRNTEAFF. The chain carries TRBV6-1 and TRBJ1-1; the match to TRBD1 covers 8 bases. V gave up 5 bases and J gave up 1 base; unmatched junction bases: 6. CDR1 and CDR2 from the germline V gene are MNHNS and SASEGT. This CDR3 has 15 amino acids.

The chain employs TRBV5-4 and TRBJ1-6, with a tentative D call TRBD1 (6 bases). The CDR3 consists of 14 residues. The V gene lost 1 base and the J gene lost 7 bases, with 9 bases spanning the gap. Germline CDR1 reads SGHNT; CDR2 reads YYREEE (reference sequence). CDR3 nucleotide sequence: TGTGCCAGCAGCTTGAGGCAGGGGAATTCACCCCTCCACTTT. This translates into CASSLRQGNSPLHF.

CDR3 DNA sequence: TGCGCCAGCAGCCAAGATTGGGGACAGAGCAATCAGCCCCAGCATTTT. This sequence encodes CASSQDWGQSNQPQHF. The chain combines TRBV4-3 with TRBJ1-5, with 7 bases that match TRBD1. The germline gives CDR1 LGHNA, CDR2 YSLEER. CDR3 length equals 16 residues. With 0 bases clipped from V and 1 base from J, the junction kept 3 bases outside the gene matches.

The rearrangement links TRBV11-3 to TRBJ2-2, with 7 bases fitting TRBD2. This CDR3 has 16 amino acids. Germline V CDR1 and CDR2: SGHNT, YENEEA. V lost 5 bases to trimming and J lost 2 bases; unmatched junction nucleotides: 8. The CDR3 DNA sequence: TGTGCCAGCAGCGGGAGGGGCGGGAGTAACACCGGGGAGCTGTTTTTT. This codes for CASSGRGGSNTGELFF.

V usage is TRBV28 and J usage is TRBJ2-7; TRBD2 agrees at 7 bases. Per the germline V gene, CDR1 is MDHEN and CDR2 is SYDVKM. Trimming at V came to 4 bases and at J to 4 bases, leaving 16 bases not matched to a gene. This CDR3 is built from 17 residues. In DNA form, the CDR3 reads TGTGCCAGCAGTTCACCACCAACAGGAGCTAGCGGATACGAGCAGTACTTC. As protein: CASSSPPTGASGYEQYF.

The chain uses TRBV6-5 and TRBJ2-7; a weak D match, TRBD2 (7 bases). Germline CDR1 MNHEY, CDR2 SVGAGI. V was shortened by 0 bases and J by 4 bases, with 16 bases between the two germline ends. The CDR3 length is 16 residues. The CDR3, as DNA: TGTGCCAGCAGTTACTCTGTGTCCAGGGGAGGGTACGAGCAGTACTTC. It specifies CASSYSVSRGGYEQYF.

The chain joins TRBV5-1 to TRBJ1-1, with D possibly matching TRBD1 (6 bases). The germline V gene has CDR1 SGHRS and CDR2 YFSETQ. This CDR3 has 14 residues. Trimming left V 4 bases short and J 1 base short, with 11 bases between. The CDR3 reads CASSRGQTNTEAFF. The CDR3 DNA is TGCGCCAGCAGCAGGGGACAAACGAACACTGAAGCTTTCTTT.

The V and J genes are TRBV6-5 and TRBJ1-2, with D uncertain. The CDR3 runs 15 residues. The V end was cut by 0 bases, the J end by 2 bases, with 10 bases between. Germline CDR1 is MNHEY and CDR2 is SVGAGI. The CDR3, as DNA: TGTGCCAGCAGTTACTCGGTAGGCAGGAACTATGGCTACACCTTC. This translates into CASSYSVGRNYGYTF.

The V call is TRBV7-9, the J call TRBJ1-1; tentatively, D is TRBD1 (5 bases). The CDR3 spans 13 residues. V lost 1 base and J 12 bases, leaving 15 bases between the germline ends. Per the germline V gene, CDR1 is SEHNR and CDR2 is FQNEAQ (reference sequence). The CDR3: CASSLVYRTETFF. The CDR3 nucleotides read TGTGCCAGCAGCTTAGTCTACAGGACCGAGACTTTCTTT.

This chain links TRBV2 with TRBJ2-4; 7 bases line up with TRBD2. Germline CDR1 is SNHLY and CDR2 is FYNNEI. CDR3 length equals 11 residues. V was pared by 3 bases and J by 15 bases, with 5 bases of the junction left unmatched. CDR3 in amino acids: CASSEGAGVYF. In nucleotides, the CDR3 is TGTGCCAGCAGTGAGGGCGCGGGGGTGTACTTC.

The chain has TRBV14 and TRBJ1-1; maybe TRBD1 (6 bases). This CDR3 region has 11 residues. CDR1 and CDR2 (germline): SGHDN, FVKESK. The ends were cut back, 5 bases at V and 10 bases at J, with 11 bases in the middle. CDR3 in amino acids: CASSNRVAAFF. Here the CDR3 DNA reads TGTGCCAGCAGCAACAGGGTGGCAGCTTTCTTT. Filled out from reference TRBV14 and TRBJ1-1, the complete variable domain reads EAGVTQFPSHSVIEKGQTVTLRCDPISGHDNLYWYRRVMGKEIKFLLHFVKESKQDESGMPNNRFLAERTGGTYSTLKVQPAELEDSGVYFCASSNRVAAFFGQGTRLTVV.

The genes are TRBV27 and TRBJ2-7, with 13 bases aligning to TRBD2. CDR3 size: 15 residues. The germline V gene has CDR1 MNHEY and CDR2 SMNVEV (reference sequence). Trimming took 7 bases from V and 5 from J; bases not matched to a gene: 8. The CDR3 is CASTWTSGSLNEQYF. The CDR3 bases are TGTGCCAGCACCTGGACTAGCGGGAGTTTGAACGAGCAGTACTTC.

CDR3 nucleotides: TGTGCCAGCAGTTACCTAGCGGGGGCGGGTGAGACCCAGTACTTC. Encoded protein: CASSYLAGAGETQYF. The chain couples TRBV6-5 to TRBJ2-5; TRBD2 aligns across 10 bases. The V segment lost 2 bases and the J segment 5 bases; nucleotides outside the gene matches: 5. Looked up from germline, CDR1 is MNHEY and CDR2 is SVGAGI. CDR3 size: 15 residues.

The chain has TRBV30 and TRBJ1-1; no definite D call. CDR3 size: 13 residues. Between the trimmed V and J ends, which lost 0 bases and 5 bases, there was a span of 10 bases. Germline CDR1 GTSNPN, CDR2 SVGIG (reference sequence). As DNA, the CDR3 is TGTGCCTGGAGTGTACATCGGGAGACTGAAGCTTTCTTT. Protein product: CAWSVHRETEAFF.

The chain uses TRBV11-1 and TRBJ2-7; 10 nucleotides match TRBD2. This CDR3 contains 16 residues. CDR1 and CDR2 (germline): SGHAT, FQDESV (reference sequence). V dropped 0 bases and J dropped 4; count of bases not matched to a gene: 6. The CDR3 sequence is CASSLAIAGGSYEQYF. DNA of the CDR3: TGTGCCAGCAGCTTAGCGATAGCGGGGGGATCGTACGAGCAGTACTTC.

The chain links TRBV18 to TRBJ2-5, with D hard to call. The CDR3 length is 13 residues. V lost 4 bases to trimming and J lost 2 bases, with 8 bases between them. The germline gives CDR1 KGHSH, CDR2 LQKENI. The CDR3 here is CASSRGRQETQYF. The DNA of the CDR3 is TGTGCCAGCTCACGAGGTAGACAAGAGACCCAGTACTTC.

The chain uses TRBV30 and TRBJ2-3; 12 positions match TRBD2. In germline, CDR1 is GTSNPN, CDR2 SVGIG (reference sequence). The CDR3 is 17 amino acids. Germline trimming cut 2 bases from V and 0 bases from J; bases unmatched to any gene: 6. This CDR3 is CAWSTGLAGPSTDTQYF. CDR3 nucleotide sequence: TGTGCCTGGAGTACGGGACTAGCGGGCCCCAGCACAGATACGCAGTATTTT.

The V and J genes are TRBV7-2 and TRBJ2-3; 7 nucleotides agree with TRBD2. CDR1 and CDR2 (germline): SGHTA, FQGNSA. After removal of 1 base from V and 5 bases from J, the junction contained 12 bases not matched to a gene. The CDR3 is 17 amino acids. The CDR3: CASSLGPVRGSQDTQYF. The CDR3 region has the DNA TGTGCCAGCAGCTTAGGTCCCGTGCGGGGGTCCCAAGATACGCAGTATTTT.

This chain links TRBV7-9 with TRBJ1-4; tentative D call: TRBD1 (5 bases). V lost 6 bases to trimming and J lost 3 bases, with 8 bases between them. This CDR3 comprises 13 residues. The V gene's germline CDR1 is SEHNR and CDR2 FQNEAQ (reference sequence). CDR3 residues: CASSSTANEKLFF. CDR3 bases: TGTGCCAGCAGTTCGACAGCTAATGAAAAACTGTTTTTT. The full variable domain, completed using reference TRBV7-9 and TRBJ1-4, is DTGVSQNPRHKITKRGQNVTFRCDPISEHNRLYWYRQTLGQGPEFLTYFQNEAQLEKSRLLSDRFSAERPKGSFSTLEIQRTEQGDSAMYLCASSSTANEKLFFGSGTQLSVL.

The CDR3, as DNA: TGTGCCAGCAGTTTGTGGGGACAGGGGGCTTACGGCTACACCTTC. Encoded protein: CASSLWGQGAYGYTF. This rearrangement joins TRBV27 to TRBJ1-2; 12 bases map to TRBD1. With 3 bases clipped from V and 8 bases from J, the junction kept 7 bases outside the gene matches. Per germline, CDR1 MNHEY and CDR2 SMNVEV (reference sequence). The CDR3 is 15 residues long.

The chain couples TRBV11-3 to TRBJ1-3; possibly TRBD1 for D (5 bases). The CDR3 loop spans 16 amino acids. Trimming removed 0 bases from V and 3 bases from J, with 12 bases in between. The V gene's germline CDR1 is SGHNT and CDR2 YENEEA. The CDR3 DNA sequence: TGTGCCAGCAGCTTAGATACAGGAGCCTATGGAAACACCATATATTTT. Translating gives CASSLDTGAYGNTIYF.

The chain has TRBV7-3 and TRBJ2-1; D call uncertain. Germline V gene lookup returns CDR1 SGHTA and CDR2 FQGTGA. The CDR3 runs 14 residues. V shed 6 bases and J shed 5 bases, with 14 bases lying between them. This chain's CDR3 is CASSVYARNNEQFF. CDR3 bases: TGTGCCAGCAGTGTTTACGCTAGGAACAATGAGCAGTTCTTC.